These 12 T cell receptor beta chains were all obtained from the same sample, sequenced in a study of OX40 agonist ivuxolimab in advanced cancers. Libraries were prepared by immunoSEQ multiplex PCR; TCRdb keeps only in-frame clonotypes and omits some of them. Of just under 85,000 clones listed, approximately 80% were seen once; the top ten hold roughly 2.7%. The starting material was CD4+ or CD8+ T cells sorted from blood, obtained in a trial of the OX40 agonist ivuxolimab. The receptors stem from an adult with an advanced solid tumor such as melanoma, head and neck, liver or kidney cancer.

This chain links TRBV27 with TRBJ2-1; TRBD2 matches at 12 bases. In germline, CDR1 is MNHEY, CDR2 SMNVEV (reference sequence). This CDR3 is 14 amino acids long. V lost 8 bases and J lost 10; bases outside the gene matches: 9. The CDR3 sequence is CASAGLAGGPEQFF. For the CDR3, the DNA is TGTGCCAGCGCTGGGCTAGCGGGGGGGCCGGAGCAGTTCTTC.

The chain is built from TRBV28 and TRBJ2-7, with a weak D call TRBD2 (5 bases). Trimming took 5 bases from V and 2 from J, leaving 7 bases between them. Germline CDR1 reads MDHEN; CDR2 reads SYDVKM. The CDR3 is 12 residues long. For the CDR3, the DNA is TGTGCCAGCAGTGGGAGCCCCTACGAGCAGTACGTC. Protein product: CASSGSPYEQYV.

V gene TRBV5-1 combines with J gene TRBJ1-1; the D gene is possibly TRBD1 (5 bases). V lost 4 bases and J 0 bases, leaving 16 bases between the germline ends. The CDR3 is 16 residues long. Germline CDR1 reads SGHRS; CDR2 reads YFSETQ. This CDR3 reads CASSPTGRVLNTEAFF. As DNA, the CDR3 is TGCGCCAGCAGCCCCACAGGAAGGGTCCTGAACACTGAAGCTTTCTTT.

CDR3 in amino acids: CASSMRDSYEQYF. The CDR3 nucleotides are TGTGCCAGTAGTATGAGGGACAGCTACGAGCAGTACTTC. The chain combines TRBV19 with TRBJ2-7, with TRBD1 identical over 7 bases. The ends lost 3 bases at V and 3 bases at J; junction bases unmatched: 2. The germline V gene encodes CDR1 LNHDA and CDR2 SQIVND (reference sequence). The CDR3 length is 13 residues. Together with reference TRBV19 and TRBJ2-7, the CDR3 gives the full variable domain: DGGITQSPKYLFRKEGQNVTLSCEQNLNHDAMYWYRQDPGQGLRLIYYSQIVNDFQKGDIAEGYSVSREKKESFPLTVTSAQKNPTAFYLCASSMRDSYEQYFGPGTRLTVT.

CDR3 residues: CASSLEGTPPKAFF. The CDR3 DNA follows: TGTGCCAGCAGCTTAGAGGGGACCCCACCGAAAGCTTTCTTT. The gene calls are TRBV7-2 and TRBJ1-1; maybe TRBD1 (5 bases). This CDR3 has 14 residues. Trimming took 1 base from V and 9 from J, leaving 15 bases between them. Germline CDR1 and CDR2: SGHTA and FQGNSA. The full variable domain, rest sourced from reference TRBV7-2 and TRBJ1-1, is GAGVSQSPSNKVTEKGKDVELRCDPISGHTALYWYRQSLGQGLEFLIYFQGNSAPDKSGLPSDRFSAERTGGSVSTLTIQRTQQEDSAVYLCASSLEGTPPKAFFGQGTRLTVV.

The rearrangement links TRBV2 to TRBJ1-1; D is uncertain. Trimming took off 1 base at V and 0 bases at J, with 12 bases between the two ends. CDR3 length: 16 amino acids. The V gene's germline CDR1 is SNHLY and CDR2 FYNNEI. The CDR3 coding sequence is TGTGCCAGCAGTGAAGGGGAGGCCCCCATGAACACTGAAGCTTTCTTT. It specifies CASSEGEAPMNTEAFF.

The J gene is TRBJ1-1, the V gene TRBV27, with TRBD1 matching over 7 bases. Germline CDR1 and CDR2: MNHEY and SMNVEV (reference sequence). V shed 7 bases and J 4 bases; nucleotides not matched to a gene: 12. This CDR3 spans 15 amino acids. The CDR3 here is CASINLGGLGTEAFF. The CDR3 region has the DNA TGTGCCAGCATAAACTTAGGGGGCCTGGGCACTGAAGCTTTCTTT.

The chain combines TRBV12-2 with TRBJ2-7; the table's D call, TRBD2, was not checked against the DNA. TRBV12-2 is designated a pseudogene. CDR3 length equals 14 residues. The CDR3 DNA reads TGTGCAAGTCGCTTAGCGCCGGAGATTATGGAGCAGTACTTC. This codes for CASRLAPEIMEQYF.

This clone has only a few counts. The chain recombines TRBV7-9 with TRBJ2-1, with D possibly being TRBD1 (6 bases). The CDR3 has 16 amino acids. The V end was cut by 4 bases, the J end by 0 bases, with 13 bases between. Germline-derived CDR1 and CDR2 are SEHNR and FQNEAQ (reference sequence). The CDR3 spells CASSSRQAGSYNEQFF. CDR3 DNA: TGTGCCAGCAGCTCACGACAGGCAGGCTCCTACAATGAGCAGTTCTTC.

The V gene is TRBV7-2, the J gene TRBJ2-7, with D unresolved. The CDR3 is 13 residues long. V was pared by 5 bases and J by 2 bases, with 10 bases between. Germline CDR1 SGHTA, CDR2 FQGNSA. This CDR3 is CASSPVGPYEQYF. CDR3 coding DNA: TGTGCCAGCAGCCCCGTAGGCCCCTACGAGCAGTACTTC.

Worth noting for this clone: Other nucleotide sequences in the sample specify the same CDR3. The chain links TRBV5-1 to TRBJ1-3, with 7 bases matching TRBD1. The CDR3 is 15 residues long. Per germline, CDR1 SGHRS and CDR2 YFSETQ. V was clipped by 4 bases and J by 2 bases; unmatched bases: 6. CDR3 sequence reads: CASSRDSSTGNTIYF. The DNA for the CDR3 is TGCGCCAGCAGCCGGGACAGCTCAACTGGAAACACCATATATTTT.

This clone was found a few times. The genes are TRBV6-5 and TRBJ1-2, with a weak D call TRBD1 (5 bases). Germline-derived CDR1 and CDR2 are MNHEY and SVGAGI. V lost 0 bases, J lost 8 bases, and 16 bases lay in between. The CDR3 is 15 amino acids. In DNA, the CDR3 is TGTGCCAGCAGTTACTCTGCGCGGCAGGGCGGAGGCTACACCTTC. Its translation is CASSYSARQGGGYTF.